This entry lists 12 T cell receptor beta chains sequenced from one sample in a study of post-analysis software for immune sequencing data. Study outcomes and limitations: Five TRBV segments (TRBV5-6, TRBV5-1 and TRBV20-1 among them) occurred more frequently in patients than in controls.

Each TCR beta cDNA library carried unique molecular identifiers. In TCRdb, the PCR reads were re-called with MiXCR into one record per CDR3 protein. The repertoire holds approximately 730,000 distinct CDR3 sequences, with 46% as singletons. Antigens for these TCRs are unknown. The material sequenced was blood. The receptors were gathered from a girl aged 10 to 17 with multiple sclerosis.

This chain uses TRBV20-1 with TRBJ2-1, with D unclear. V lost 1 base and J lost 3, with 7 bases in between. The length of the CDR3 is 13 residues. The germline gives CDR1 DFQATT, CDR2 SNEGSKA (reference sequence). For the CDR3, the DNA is TGCAGTGCTAGAGCCCAGTACTACAATGAGCAGTTCTTC. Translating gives CSARAQYYNEQFF.

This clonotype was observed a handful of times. This CDR3 is CASSAGTHGEKLFF. CDR3 sequence (DNA): TGCGCCAGCAGCGCCGGGACCCACGGGGAAAAACTGTTTTTT. The chain has TRBV5-1 and TRBJ1-4, with D possibly being TRBD1 (5 bases). CDR1 is SGHRS and CDR2 is YFSETQ in the germline V gene. Between the trimmed V and J ends, which lost 4 bases and 8 bases, there was a span of 15 bases. The CDR3 extends over 14 amino acids.

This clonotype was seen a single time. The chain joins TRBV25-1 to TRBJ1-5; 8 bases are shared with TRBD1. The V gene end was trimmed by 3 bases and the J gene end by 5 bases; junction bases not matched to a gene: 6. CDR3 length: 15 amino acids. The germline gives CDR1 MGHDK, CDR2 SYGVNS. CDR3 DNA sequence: TGTGCCAGCAGTGATCTGACAGGGGTCGATCAGCCCCAGCATTTT. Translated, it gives CASSDLTGVDQPQHF. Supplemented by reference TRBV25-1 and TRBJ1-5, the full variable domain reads EADIYQTPRYLVIGTGKKITLECSQTMGHDKMYWYQQDPGMELHLIHYSYGVNSTEKGDLSSESTVSRIRTEHFPLTLESARPSHTSQYLCASSDLTGVDQPQHFGDGTRLSIL.

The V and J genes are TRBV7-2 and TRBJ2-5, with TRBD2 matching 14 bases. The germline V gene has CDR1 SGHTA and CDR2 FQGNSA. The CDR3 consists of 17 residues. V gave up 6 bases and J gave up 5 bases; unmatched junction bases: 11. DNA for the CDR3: TGTGCCAGCAGAGCCCCGGGACTAGCGGGAGTCGGGGAGACCCAGTACTTC. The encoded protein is CASRAPGLAGVGETQYF.

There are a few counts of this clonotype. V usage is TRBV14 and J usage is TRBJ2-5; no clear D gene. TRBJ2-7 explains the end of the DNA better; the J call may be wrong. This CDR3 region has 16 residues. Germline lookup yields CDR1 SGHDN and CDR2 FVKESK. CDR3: CASSQGTFGLPHEQYF. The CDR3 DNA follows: TGTGCCAGCAGCCAAGGCACCTTCGGCTTACCCCACGAGCAGTACTTC.

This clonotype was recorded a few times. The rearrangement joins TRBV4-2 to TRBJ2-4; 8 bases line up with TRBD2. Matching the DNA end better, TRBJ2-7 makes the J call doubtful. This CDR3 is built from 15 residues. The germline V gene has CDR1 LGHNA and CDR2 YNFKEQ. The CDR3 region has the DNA TGTGCCAGCAGCCGAGAACTAGCGGAGGCCTACGAGCAGTACTTC. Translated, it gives CASSRELAEAYEQYF.

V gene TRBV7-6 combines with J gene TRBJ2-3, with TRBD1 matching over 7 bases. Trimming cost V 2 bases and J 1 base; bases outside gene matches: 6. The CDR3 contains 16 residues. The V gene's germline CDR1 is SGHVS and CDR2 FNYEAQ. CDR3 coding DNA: TGTGCCAGCAGCTTACCCCACGGACAGGGCACAGATACGCAGTATTTT. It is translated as CASSLPHGQGTDTQYF.

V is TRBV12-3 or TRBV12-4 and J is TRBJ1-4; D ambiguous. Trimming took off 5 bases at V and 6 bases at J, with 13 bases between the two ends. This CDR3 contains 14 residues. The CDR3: CASSPRQLDEKLFF. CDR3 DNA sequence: TGTGCCAGCAGTCCCAGGCAGTTAGATGAAAAACTGTTTTTT.

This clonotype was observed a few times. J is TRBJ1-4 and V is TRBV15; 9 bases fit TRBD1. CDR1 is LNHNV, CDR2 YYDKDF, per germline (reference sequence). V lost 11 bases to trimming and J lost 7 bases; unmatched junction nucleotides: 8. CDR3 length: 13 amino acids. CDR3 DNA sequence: TGTGCCTCTCAACAGGGGGCCCTTGAAAAACTGTTTTTT. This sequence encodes CASQQGALEKLFF.

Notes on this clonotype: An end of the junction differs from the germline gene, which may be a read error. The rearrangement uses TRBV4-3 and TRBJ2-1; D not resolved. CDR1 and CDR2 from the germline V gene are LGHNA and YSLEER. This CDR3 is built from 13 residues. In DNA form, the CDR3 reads TGCGCCAGCGGCCAAGATTTGCGGCATGAGCAGTTCTTC. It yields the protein CASGQDLRHEQFF.

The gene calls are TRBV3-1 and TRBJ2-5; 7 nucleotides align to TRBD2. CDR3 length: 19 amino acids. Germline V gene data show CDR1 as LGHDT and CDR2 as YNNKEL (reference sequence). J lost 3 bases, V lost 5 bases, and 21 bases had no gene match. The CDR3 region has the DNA TGTGCCAGCAGCACGAAATCCTTGGGCGGCGGGGGTTCGGAAGAGACCCAGTACTTC. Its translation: CASSTKSLGGGGSEETQYF.

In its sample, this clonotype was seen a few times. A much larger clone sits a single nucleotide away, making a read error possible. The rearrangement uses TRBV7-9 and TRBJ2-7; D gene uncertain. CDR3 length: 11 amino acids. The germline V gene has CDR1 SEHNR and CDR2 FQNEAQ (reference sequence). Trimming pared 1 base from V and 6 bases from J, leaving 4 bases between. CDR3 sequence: CASSLVSEQYF. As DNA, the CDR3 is TGTGCCAGCAGCTTAGTGAGCGAGCAGTACTTC.